One sample yielded the 16 T cell receptor beta chains listed below, sequenced in a study of OX40 agonist ivuxolimab in advanced cancers. The data were produced by immunoSEQ multiplex PCR, yet TCRdb's version contains in-frame clones alone and is incomplete. Here the sample spans approximately 81,000 clones, approximately 94% being singletons. The sequencing here drew on CD4+ or CD8+ T cells sorted from blood, taken in a trial of the OX40 agonist ivuxolimab. These receptors originate from an adult with an advanced solid tumor such as melanoma, head and neck, liver or kidney cancer.

The chain uses TRBV5-5 and TRBJ2-1; D is ambiguous. Per the germline V gene, CDR1 is SGHKS and CDR2 is YYEKEE (reference sequence). The ends were cut back, 0 bases at V and 8 bases at J, with 12 bases in the middle. This CDR3 has 14 residues. The CDR3 DNA reads as TGTGCCAGCAGCTTGGAGGTGACCCGGGATGAGCAGTTCTTC. It is translated as CASSLEVTRDEQFF.

The chain uses TRBV13 and TRBJ2-3; D unresolved. In germline, CDR1 is PRHDT, CDR2 FYEKMQ (reference sequence). Trimming shortened V by 5 bases and J by 0 bases, and 12 bases separated the two germline ends. CDR3 length: 15 amino acids. The CDR3 nucleotides are TGTGCCAGCAGCCCGTGGGAAACTAGCACAGATACGCAGTATTTT. Residues: CASSPWETSTDTQYF.

The chain combines TRBV21-1 with TRBJ2-7; TRBD1, the D gene given by the table, was not confirmed from the DNA. TRBV21-1 is termed a pseudogene. The CDR3 runs 14 residues. The CDR3, as DNA: TGTGCCAGCACCCCGCGGGACAGGGTTAACGAGCAGTACTTC. Its translation is CASTPRDRVNEQYF.

The chain links TRBV7-9 to TRBJ2-7; D not certain. The germline gives CDR1 SEHNR, CDR2 FQNEAQ (reference sequence). V gave up 5 bases and J gave up 5 bases, with 10 bases separating them. The CDR3 length is 12 residues. The CDR3 DNA reads as TGTGCCAGCAGCCACGACGAACACGAGCAGTACTTC. It is translated as CASSHDEHEQYF.

The chain links TRBV11-2 to TRBJ1-1; D call uncertain. V shed 5 bases and J shed 8 bases, with 9 bases lying between them. Looked up from germline, CDR1 is SGHAT and CDR2 is FQNNGV. This CDR3 has 11 amino acids. The CDR3: CASSLNAEAFF. In nucleotides, the CDR3 is TGTGCCAGCAGCCTAAACGCCGAAGCTTTCTTT.

The CDR3 nucleotides are TGTGCCAGCTCATCAACCGGGACAGTAACCTACGAGCAGTACTTC. Amino acid sequence: CASSSTGTVTYEQYF. The rearrangement links TRBV18 to TRBJ2-7, with 7 bases fitting TRBD1. The CDR3 extends over 15 amino acids. The germline V gene encodes CDR1 KGHSH and CDR2 LQKENI. V shed 5 bases, J shed 2 bases, and the junction held 9 bases outside the gene matches.

CDR3 bases: TGTGCCAGCAGCGAGTCGGGTTATTATGGCTACACCTTC. Amino acids: CASSESGYYGYTF. This chain uses TRBV27 with TRBJ1-2, with D unclear. The CDR3 has 13 amino acids. V gave up 6 bases and J gave up 5 bases, with 13 bases separating them. Germline CDR1 MNHEY, CDR2 SMNVEV (reference sequence).

In its sample, this clone was seen once. This sequence joins TRBV15 and TRBJ2-1; 12 bases align to TRBD2. Germline V lookup: CDR1 LNHNV, CDR2 YYDKDF (reference sequence). The V gene end was trimmed by 4 bases and the J gene end by 5 bases; junction bases not matched to a gene: 3. CDR3 length equals 15 residues. The CDR3 reads CATSTLAGGNNEQFF. CDR3 coding DNA: TGTGCCACCAGCACACTAGCGGGGGGAAACAATGAGCAGTTCTTC.

The chain combines TRBV27 with TRBJ2-2; D perhaps matches TRBD1 (5 bases). The CDR3 spans 18 residues. V shed 1 base and J shed 8 bases, with 23 bases lying between them. Germline CDR1 is MNHEY and CDR2 is SMNVEV (reference sequence). The CDR3 sequence is CASSLLTRQSASWGELFF. Written as DNA, the CDR3 is TGTGCCAGCAGTTTATTAACCCGACAGAGTGCGTCCTGGGGGGAGCTGTTTTTT.

This chain links TRBV6-5 with TRBJ1-1; a weak D match, TRBD1 (5 bases). V was pared by 3 bases and J by 6 bases, with 11 bases between. The CDR3 runs 13 residues. In germline, CDR1 is MNHEY, CDR2 SVGAGI. CDR3 nucleotides: TGTGCCAGCAGTTATAATCAGGGCGCTGAAGCTTTCTTT. This translates into CASSYNQGAEAFF.

The rearrangement links TRBV7-8 to TRBJ1-2, with TRBD1 matching 10 bases. Germline V gene lookup returns CDR1 SGHVS and CDR2 FQNEAQ. V shed 4 bases, J shed 3 bases, and the junction held 14 bases outside the gene matches. This CDR3 has 18 amino acids. CDR3 region: CASSSLSGTGVGDYGYTF. DNA for the CDR3: TGTGCCAGCAGCTCTCTTTCCGGGACAGGGGTTGGTGACTATGGCTACACCTTC.

The chain uses TRBV14 and TRBJ2-1; 10 nucleotides match TRBD2. The CDR3 is 17 residues long. Per the germline V gene, CDR1 is SGHDN and CDR2 is FVKESK. The ends lost 2 bases at V and 5 bases at J; junction bases unmatched: 9. The CDR3 DNA follows: TGTGCCAGCAGCCAACTAGCGGGGGCCCCTCTAAACAATGAGCAGTTCTTC. The encoded protein is CASSQLAGAPLNNEQFF.

CDR3 nucleotides: TGTGCCAGCAGCTTCCCGGGGAGGGGGCTGAACACTGAAGCTTTCTTT. Translation gives CASSFPGRGLNTEAFF. J is TRBJ1-1 and V is TRBV5-6; 7 bases are a match to TRBD1. Per germline, CDR1 SGHDT and CDR2 YYEEEE. The V segment lost 2 bases and the J segment 0 bases; nucleotides outside the gene matches: 7. The CDR3 extends over 16 amino acids.

The genes are TRBV4-1 and TRBJ2-1; D not resolved. Trimming left V 8 bases short and J 6 bases short, with 14 bases between. This CDR3 has 13 residues. Germline loops: CDR1 MGHRA, CDR2 YSYEKL. CDR3 nucleotide sequence: TGCGCCAGCGCCCTGGCCGCAAGCAATGAGCAGTTCTTC. This sequence encodes CASALAASNEQFF.

The rearrangement uses TRBV5-1 and TRBJ2-7; 9 bases are a match to TRBD1. The CDR3 is 14 residues long. The germline V gene encodes CDR1 SGHRS and CDR2 YFSETQ. V lost 2 bases and J lost 4; bases outside the gene matches: 4. The CDR3 sequence is CASSFGTGLYEQYF. In DNA, the CDR3 is TGCGCCAGCAGCTTTGGGACAGGGCTGTACGAGCAGTACTTC.

The chain recombines TRBV11-2 with TRBJ2-7, with D possibly TRBD1 on 6 matching bases. CDR3 length: 15 residues. Germline CDR1 SGHAT, CDR2 FQNNGV. V gave up 1 base and J gave up 3 bases, with 13 bases separating them. The CDR3 spells CASSLVFTRGYEQYF. CDR3 in DNA: TGTGCCAGCAGCTTAGTCTTTACCAGGGGCTACGAGCAGTACTTC.